Reported below is one T cell receptor (beta chain). Antigen: not known. This entry is derived from a study of shared clonotypes between healthy human individuals. For the study at large: Three CD4 naive, three CD4 memory, two CD8 naive and one CD8 memory plate were used per donor. General study findings and limits: The sole specimen, blood, was sampled, and tissue repertoires likely differ.

Only in-frame clones appear in the TCRdb table, and some are missing; sequencing was by immunoSEQ multiplex PCR. This table holds 850,000 to 1,100,000 clones, 60% to 80% found once. The source is a man between 18 and 29 years old in good health. Some clones in this sample may be carry-over from other donors' samples. Material: memory CD4+ T cells from PBMCs. Subset meaning: CD45RA-negative fraction.

CDR3 DNA: TGTGCCAGCAGCTTTGGGCAGGGGTCCTACGAGCAGTACTTC. It encodes CASSFGQGSYEQYF. The J gene is TRBJ2-7, the V gene TRBV7-2; possible D gene TRBD1, 6 bases. V lost 3 bases to trimming and J lost 1 base, with 10 bases between them. Germline CDR1 is SGHTA and CDR2 is FQGNSA. The CDR3 extends over 14 amino acids.